This TCR beta chain derives from a study of cytomegalovirus exposure and HLA in healthy donors. The study, taken as a whole, reports: Follow-up analysis found HLA locus-dependent TCR association rates, highest for DRB1 and lowest for HLA-C. Accounts indicate the classifier identified cytomegalovirus status with strong specificity and sensitivity.

The CDR3 runs to 11 residues. From germline, CDR1 is DFQATT and CDR2 SNEGSKA (reference sequence). Trimming left V 6 bases short and J 4 bases short, with 10 bases between. Notes on this clone: Its cognate antigen is unknown.

Use of 60 Vbeta and 13 Jbeta primers characterized the PCR. Sequenced by immunoSEQ multiplex PCR; TCRdb stores in-frame clones only, minus some. The sample has 150,000 to 200,000 clones; approximately 70% are singletons. The receptor's source is a middle-aged man in good health and CMV-seropositive. Input material: PBMCs. The chain joins TRBV20-1 to TRBJ2-7; tentatively, D is TRBD1 (5 bases). This CDR3 is CSAPSGYEQYF. DNA of the CDR3: TGCAGTGCCCCATCAGGGTACGAGCAGTACTTC.